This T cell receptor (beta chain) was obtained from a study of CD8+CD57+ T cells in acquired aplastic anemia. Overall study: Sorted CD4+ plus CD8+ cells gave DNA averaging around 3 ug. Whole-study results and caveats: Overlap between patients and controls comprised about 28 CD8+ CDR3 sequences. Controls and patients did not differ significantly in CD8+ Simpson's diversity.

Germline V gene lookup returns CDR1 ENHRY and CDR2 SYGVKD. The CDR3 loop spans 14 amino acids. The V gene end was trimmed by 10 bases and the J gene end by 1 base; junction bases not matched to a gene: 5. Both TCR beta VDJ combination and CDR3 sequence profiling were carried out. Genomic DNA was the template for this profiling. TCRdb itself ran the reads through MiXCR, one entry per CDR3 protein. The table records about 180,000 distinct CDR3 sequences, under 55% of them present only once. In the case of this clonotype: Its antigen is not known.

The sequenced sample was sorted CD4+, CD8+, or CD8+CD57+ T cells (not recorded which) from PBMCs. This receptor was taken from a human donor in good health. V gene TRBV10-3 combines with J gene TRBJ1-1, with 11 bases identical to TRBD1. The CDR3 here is CATGQGATNTEAFF. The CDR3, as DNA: TGTGCCACCGGACAGGGGGCGACGAACACTGAAGCTTTCTTT.